Shown below are 3 T cell receptor beta chains from a single sample sequenced in a study of regulatory T cells in long-lasting Graves disease. Sequencing libraries for TCR beta were prepared with iRepertoire HTBI primers and Arm-PCR of CDR3 regions. TCRdb analysed the multiplex PCR reads with MiXCR anew, one entry per CDR3 protein. The profile covers about 560,000 distinct CDR3 sequences, with about 16% appearing a single time and more than 10% taken by the ten largest. As for time point: newly diagnosed GD, antithyroid drugs for less than 3 months. Extracted PBMC RNA gave rise to the TCR library. A further study also used this sample, focusing on T cells in Graves' hyperthyroidism and ophthalmopathy.

Sequencing was performed on peripheral blood mononuclear cells (PBMCs), taken at new diagnosis, from a patient treated with antithyroid drugs. The receptors stem from a man aged 18-30 years with Graves disease.

This clonotype was recorded many times. The chain links TRBV7-8 to TRBJ2-5; TRBD1 matches at 8 bases. The CDR3 contains 13 residues. The V segment lost 5 bases and the J segment 5 bases; nucleotides outside the gene matches: 4. Germline CDR1 and CDR2: SGHVS and FQNEAQ. The CDR3 DNA reads TGTGCCAGCAGCCCTGACAGGGGTGAGACCCAGTACTTC. Protein: CASSPDRGETQYF.

This clonotype was observed at least ten times. This sequence joins TRBV12-3 or TRBV12-4 and TRBJ2-7, with 7 bases matching TRBD2. Trimming took 6 bases from V and 4 from J; bases not matched to a gene: 6. This CDR3 has 13 residues. The CDR3 protein is CASSPLGGYEQYF. CDR3 sequence (DNA): TGTGCCAGCAGCCCTTTGGGGGGGTACGAGCAGTACTTC.

At least ten counts were recorded for this clonotype. The rearrangement joins TRBV2 to TRBJ1-1; D not resolved. Per the germline V gene, CDR1 is SNHLY and CDR2 is FYNNEI. Trimming left V 4 bases short and J 1 base short, with 7 bases between. This CDR3 region has 13 residues. The CDR3 sequence is CASSVVENTEAFF. CDR3 bases: TGTGCCAGCAGTGTCGTCGAGAACACTGAAGCTTTCTTT.